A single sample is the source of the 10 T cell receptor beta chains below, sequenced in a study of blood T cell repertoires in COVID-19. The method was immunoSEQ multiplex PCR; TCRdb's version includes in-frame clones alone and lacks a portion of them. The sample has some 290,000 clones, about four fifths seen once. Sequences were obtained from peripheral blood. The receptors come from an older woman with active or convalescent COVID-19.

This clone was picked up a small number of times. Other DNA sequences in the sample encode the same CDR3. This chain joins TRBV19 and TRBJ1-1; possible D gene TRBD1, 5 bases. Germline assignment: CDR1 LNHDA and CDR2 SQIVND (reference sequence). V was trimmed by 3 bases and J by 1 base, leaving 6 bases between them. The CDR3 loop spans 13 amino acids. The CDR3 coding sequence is TGTGCCAGTAGTATTAGGGGGAACACTGAAGCTTTCTTT. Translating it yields CASSIRGNTEAFF. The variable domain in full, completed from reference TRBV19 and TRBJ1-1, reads DGGITQSPKYLFRKEGQNVTLSCEQNLNHDAMYWYRQDPGQGLRLIYYSQIVNDFQKGDIAEGYSVSREKKESFPLTVTSAQKNPTAFYLCASSIRGNTEAFFGQGTRLTVV.

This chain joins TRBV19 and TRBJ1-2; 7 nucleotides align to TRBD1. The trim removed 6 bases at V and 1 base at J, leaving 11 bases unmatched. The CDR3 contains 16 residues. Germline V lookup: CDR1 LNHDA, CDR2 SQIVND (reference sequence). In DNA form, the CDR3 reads TGTGCCAGTAGCACGACCGGGACAGCGAGTAACTATGGCTACACCTTC. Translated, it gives CASSTTGTASNYGYTF.

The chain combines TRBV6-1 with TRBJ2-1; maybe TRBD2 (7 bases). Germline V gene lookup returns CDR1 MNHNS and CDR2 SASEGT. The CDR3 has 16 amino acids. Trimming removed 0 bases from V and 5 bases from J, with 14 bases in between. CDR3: CASSEAVGGRDNEQFF. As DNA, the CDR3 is TGTGCCAGCAGTGAAGCTGTGGGGGGGCGGGACAATGAGCAGTTCTTC.

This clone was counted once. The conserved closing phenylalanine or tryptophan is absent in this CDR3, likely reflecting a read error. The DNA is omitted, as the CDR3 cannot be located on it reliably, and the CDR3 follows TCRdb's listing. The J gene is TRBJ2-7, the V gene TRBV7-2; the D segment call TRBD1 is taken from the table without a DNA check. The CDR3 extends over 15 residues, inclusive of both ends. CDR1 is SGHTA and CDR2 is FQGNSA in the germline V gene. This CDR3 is CASSSGGQGLALPRL.

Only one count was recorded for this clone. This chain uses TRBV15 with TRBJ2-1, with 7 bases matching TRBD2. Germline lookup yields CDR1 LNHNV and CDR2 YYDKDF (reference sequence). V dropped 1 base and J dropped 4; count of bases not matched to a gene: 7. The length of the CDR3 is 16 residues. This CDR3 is CATSRVGGGWYNEQFF. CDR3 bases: TGTGCCACCAGCAGAGTGGGCGGGGGTTGGTACAATGAGCAGTTCTTC.

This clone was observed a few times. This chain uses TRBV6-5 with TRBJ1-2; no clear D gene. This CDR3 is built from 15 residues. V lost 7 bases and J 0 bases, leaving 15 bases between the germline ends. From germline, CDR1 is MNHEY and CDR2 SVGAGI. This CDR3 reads CASTPGSGANYGYTF. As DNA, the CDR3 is TGTGCCAGCACCCCGGGGAGCGGTGCTAACTATGGCTACACCTTC.

The CDR3 reads CAISESLTSSYEQYF. The CDR3 DNA reads TGTGCCATCAGTGAGTCTCTGACTAGCTCCTACGAGCAGTACTTC. This rearrangement joins TRBV10-3 to TRBJ2-7; tentatively, D is TRBD2 (6 bases). CDR1 and CDR2 (germline): ENHRY, SYGVKD. Deletions cut 0 bases from V and 0 bases from J, with 9 bases between. The CDR3 spans 15 residues.

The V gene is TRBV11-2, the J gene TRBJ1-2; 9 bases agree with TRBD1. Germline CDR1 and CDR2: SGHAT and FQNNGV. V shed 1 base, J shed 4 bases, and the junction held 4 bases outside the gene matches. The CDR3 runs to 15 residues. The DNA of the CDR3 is TGTGCCAGCAGCTTAGGAACAGGGGGCCCCTATGGCTACACCTTC. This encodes CASSLGTGGPYGYTF.

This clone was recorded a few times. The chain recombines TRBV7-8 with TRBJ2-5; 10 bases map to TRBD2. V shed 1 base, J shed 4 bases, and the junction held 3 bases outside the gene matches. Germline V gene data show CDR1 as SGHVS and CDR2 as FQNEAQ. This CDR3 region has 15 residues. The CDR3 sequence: CASSLGPSGGETQYF. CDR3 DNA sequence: TGTGCCAGCAGCTTAGGGCCTAGCGGGGGAGAGACCCAGTACTTC.

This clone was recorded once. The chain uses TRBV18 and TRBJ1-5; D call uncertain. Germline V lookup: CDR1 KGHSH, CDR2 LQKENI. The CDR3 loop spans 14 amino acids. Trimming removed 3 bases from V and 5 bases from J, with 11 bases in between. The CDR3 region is CASSPESGYQPQHF. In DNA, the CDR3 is TGTGCCAGCTCACCCGAGAGTGGTTATCAGCCCCAGCATTTT.